The 6 T cell receptor beta chains reported below all come from one sample, sequenced in a study of CD8 T cells in ankylosing spondylitis. Overall study findings and caveats: It appeared that ankylosing spondylitis blood was characterized by a TCR beta motif of several highly homologous variants.

No antigens are known for them. TCRdb passed the 5' RACE reads through MiXCR, listing each CDR3 protein once. The sample gives roughly 670,000 distinct CDR3 sequences, around 19% of which show up once; 15% to 20% is in the top ten. The source material was blood, either unsorted or a sorted T cell fraction (not recorded which). The origin of the receptors is a male donor with ankylosing spondylitis.

This clonotype came up a few times. The chain couples TRBV7-2 to TRBJ1-6; possibly TRBD1 for D (5 bases). Germline CDR1 and CDR2: SGHTA and FQGNSA. This CDR3 has 13 amino acids. Deletions cut 5 bases from V and 9 bases from J, with 11 bases between. The CDR3 coding sequence is TGTGCCAGCAGCCTTGAGAGGGGTTCACCCCTCCACTTT. This translates into CASSLERGSPLHF.

As for this clonotype: The conserved closing phenylalanine or tryptophan is absent in this CDR3, likely reflecting a read error. The chain employs TRBV12-3 or TRBV12-4 and TRBJ1-1; D is ambiguous. This CDR3 spans 13 amino acids. Trimming removed 6 bases from V and 5 bases from J, with 13 bases in between. CDR3 loop: CASSPSEGTEAFS. CDR3 sequence (DNA): TGTGCCAGCAGCCCGTCTGAAGGGACTGAAGCTTTCTCT.

This sequence joins TRBV4-3 and TRBJ2-7; D may correspond to TRBD1 or TRBD2 (6 bases each). Germline-derived CDR1 and CDR2 are LGHNA and YSLEER. The V end was cut by 0 bases, the J end by 1 base, with 13 bases between. This CDR3 spans 16 amino acids. The CDR3 region is CASSQDPGADSYEQYF. CDR3 nucleotides: TGCGCCAGCAGCCAAGACCCGGGGGCGGATTCCTACGAGCAGTACTTC.

V is TRBV3-1 and J is TRBJ2-3; tentatively, D is TRBD1 or TRBD2 (5 bases each). V was shortened by 0 bases and J by 4 bases, with 8 bases between the two germline ends. The germline V gene has CDR1 LGHDT and CDR2 YNNKEL (reference sequence). The CDR3 is 14 amino acids. CDR3 in amino acids: CASSQEGPPDTQYF. For the CDR3, the DNA is TGTGCCAGCAGCCAAGAGGGACCCCCAGATACGCAGTATTTT.

The chain employs TRBV5-6 and TRBJ2-7; TRBD2 matches 10 bases. Germline V gives CDR1 SGHDT, CDR2 YYEEEE. Trimming took 1 base from V and 4 from J; bases not matched to a gene: 8. CDR3 length equals 16 residues. As DNA, the CDR3 is TGTGCCAGCAGCTTGAGGGATAGCGGGGGGCCTTACGAGCAGTACTTC. Amino acid sequence: CASSLRDSGGPYEQYF.

V usage is TRBV20-1 and J usage is TRBJ2-5; TRBD2 agrees at 7 bases. The CDR3 spans 13 residues. The trim removed 5 bases at V and 1 base at J, leaving 4 bases unmatched. Germline loops: CDR1 DFQATT, CDR2 SNEGSKA (reference sequence). CDR3 sequence (DNA): TGCAGTGCTGGACTAGGACTCCAAGAGACCCAGTACTTC. This gives the protein CSAGLGLQETQYF.